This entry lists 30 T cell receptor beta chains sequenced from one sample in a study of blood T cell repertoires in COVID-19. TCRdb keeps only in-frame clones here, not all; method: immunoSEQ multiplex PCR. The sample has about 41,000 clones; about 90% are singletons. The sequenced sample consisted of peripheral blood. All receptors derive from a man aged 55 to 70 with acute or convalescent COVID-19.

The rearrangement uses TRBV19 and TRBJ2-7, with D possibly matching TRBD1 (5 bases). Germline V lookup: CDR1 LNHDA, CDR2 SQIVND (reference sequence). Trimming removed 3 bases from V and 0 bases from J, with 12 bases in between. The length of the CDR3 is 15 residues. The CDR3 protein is CASSIRQGGSYEQYF. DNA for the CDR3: TGTGCCAGTAGTATTAGGCAGGGCGGCTCCTACGAGCAGTACTTC. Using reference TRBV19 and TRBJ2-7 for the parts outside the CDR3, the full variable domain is DGGITQSPKYLFRKEGQNVTLSCEQNLNHDAMYWYRQDPGQGLRLIYYSQIVNDFQKGDIAEGYSVSREKKESFPLTVTSAQKNPTAFYLCASSIRQGGSYEQYFGPGTRLTVT.

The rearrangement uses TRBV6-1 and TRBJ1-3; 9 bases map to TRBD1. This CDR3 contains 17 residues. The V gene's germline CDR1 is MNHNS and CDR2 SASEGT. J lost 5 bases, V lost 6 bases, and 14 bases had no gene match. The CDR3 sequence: CASRESPGQGKRNTIYF. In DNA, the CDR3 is TGTGCCAGCAGAGAATCTCCGGGACAGGGTAAAAGAAACACCATATATTTT.

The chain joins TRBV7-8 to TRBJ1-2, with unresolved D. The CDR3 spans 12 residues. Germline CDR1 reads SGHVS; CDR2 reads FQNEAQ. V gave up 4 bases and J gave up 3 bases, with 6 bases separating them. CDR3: CASSSTDYGYTF. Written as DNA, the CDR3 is TGTGCCAGCAGCTCTACGGACTATGGCTACACCTTC.

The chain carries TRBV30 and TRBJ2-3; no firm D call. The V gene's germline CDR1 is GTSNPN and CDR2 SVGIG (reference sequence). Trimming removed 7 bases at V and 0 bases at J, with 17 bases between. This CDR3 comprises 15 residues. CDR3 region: CAYPSESTSTDTQYF. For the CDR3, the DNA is TGTGCCTACCCCTCGGAGAGTACTAGCACAGATACGCAGTATTTT.

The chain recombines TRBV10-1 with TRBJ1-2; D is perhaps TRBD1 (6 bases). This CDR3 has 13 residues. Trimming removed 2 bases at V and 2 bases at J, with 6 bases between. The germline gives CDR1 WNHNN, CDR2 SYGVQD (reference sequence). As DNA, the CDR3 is TGCGCCAGCAGTGAGGACAGGAACTATGGCTACACCTTC. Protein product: CASSEDRNYGYTF.

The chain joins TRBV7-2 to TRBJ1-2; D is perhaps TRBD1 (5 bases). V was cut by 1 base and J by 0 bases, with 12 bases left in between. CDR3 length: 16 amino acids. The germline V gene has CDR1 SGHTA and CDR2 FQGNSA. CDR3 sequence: CASSLDRGSSNYGYTF. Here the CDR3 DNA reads TGTGCCAGCAGCTTAGATAGGGGCAGTTCTAACTATGGCTACACCTTC.

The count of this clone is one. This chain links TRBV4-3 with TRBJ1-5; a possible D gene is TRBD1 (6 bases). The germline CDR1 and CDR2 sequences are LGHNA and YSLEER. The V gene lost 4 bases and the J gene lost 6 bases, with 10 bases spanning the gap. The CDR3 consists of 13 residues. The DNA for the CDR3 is TGCGCCAGCAGCCGACAACAGGGTCAGCCCCAGCATTTT. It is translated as CASSRQQGQPQHF.

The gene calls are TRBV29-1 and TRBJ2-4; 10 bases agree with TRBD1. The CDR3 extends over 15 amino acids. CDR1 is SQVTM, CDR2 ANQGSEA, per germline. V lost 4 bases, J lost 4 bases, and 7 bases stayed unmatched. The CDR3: CSVGGQGLAKNIQYF. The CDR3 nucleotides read TGCAGCGTTGGGGGACAGGGGCTCGCGAAAAACATTCAGTACTTC.

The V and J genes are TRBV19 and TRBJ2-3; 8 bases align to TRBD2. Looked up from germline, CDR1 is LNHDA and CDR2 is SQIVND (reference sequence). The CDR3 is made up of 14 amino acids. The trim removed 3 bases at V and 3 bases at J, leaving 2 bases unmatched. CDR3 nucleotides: TGTGCCAGTAGTATCGGGGGGGCGACAGATACGCAGTATTTT. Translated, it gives CASSIGGATDTQYF.

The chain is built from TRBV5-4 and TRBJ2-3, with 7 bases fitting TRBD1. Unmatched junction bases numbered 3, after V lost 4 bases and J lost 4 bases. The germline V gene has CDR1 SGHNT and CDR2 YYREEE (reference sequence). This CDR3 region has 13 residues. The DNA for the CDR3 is TGTGCCAGCAGCCACAGGGGCGCAGATACGCAGTATTTT. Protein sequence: CASSHRGADTQYF.

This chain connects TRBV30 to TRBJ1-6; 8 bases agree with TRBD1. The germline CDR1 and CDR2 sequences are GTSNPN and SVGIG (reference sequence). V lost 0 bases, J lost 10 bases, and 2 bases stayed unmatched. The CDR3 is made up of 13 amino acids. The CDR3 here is CAWSVDRGSPLHF. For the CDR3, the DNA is TGTGCCTGGAGTGTAGACAGGGGCTCACCCCTCCACTTT.

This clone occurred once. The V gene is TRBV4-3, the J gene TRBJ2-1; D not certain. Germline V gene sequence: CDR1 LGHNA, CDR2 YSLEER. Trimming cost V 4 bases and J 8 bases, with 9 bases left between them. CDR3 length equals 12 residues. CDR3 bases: TGCGCCAGCAGCCTCAACCCGGATGAGCAGTTCTTC. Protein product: CASSLNPDEQFF.

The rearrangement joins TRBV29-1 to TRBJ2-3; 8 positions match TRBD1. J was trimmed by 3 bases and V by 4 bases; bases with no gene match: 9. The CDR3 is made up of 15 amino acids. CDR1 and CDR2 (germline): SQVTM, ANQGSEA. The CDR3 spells CSVGGQGAMTDTQYF. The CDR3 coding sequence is TGCAGCGTTGGGGGGCAGGGGGCGATGACAGATACGCAGTATTTT.

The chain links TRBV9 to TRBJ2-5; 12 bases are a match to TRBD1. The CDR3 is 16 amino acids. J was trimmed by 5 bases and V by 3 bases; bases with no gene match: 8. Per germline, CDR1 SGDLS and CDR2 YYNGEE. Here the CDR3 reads CASSAGTGGVRETQYF. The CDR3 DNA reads TGTGCCAGCAGCGCCGGGACAGGGGGCGTCCGGGAGACCCAGTACTTC.

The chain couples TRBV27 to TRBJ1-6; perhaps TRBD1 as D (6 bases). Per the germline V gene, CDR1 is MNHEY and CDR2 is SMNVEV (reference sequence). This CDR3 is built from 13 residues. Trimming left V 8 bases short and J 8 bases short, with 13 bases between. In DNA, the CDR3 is TGTGCCAGCGGATCGCGACAGGATTCACCCCTCCACTTT. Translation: CASGSRQDSPLHF.

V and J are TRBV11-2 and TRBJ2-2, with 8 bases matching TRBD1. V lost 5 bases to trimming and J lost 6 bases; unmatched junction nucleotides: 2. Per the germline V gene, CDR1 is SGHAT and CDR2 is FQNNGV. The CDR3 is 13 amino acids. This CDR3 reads CASSPQGAGELFF. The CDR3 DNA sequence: TGTGCCAGCAGCCCACAGGGGGCCGGGGAGCTGTTTTTT.

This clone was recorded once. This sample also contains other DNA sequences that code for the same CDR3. The CDR3 coding sequence is TGCAGCGTTGAAAGGCAGGGATATGGCTACACCTTC. The encoded protein is CSVERQGYGYTF. The chain joins TRBV29-1 to TRBJ1-2; D is perhaps TRBD1 (5 bases). The germline V gene has CDR1 SQVTM and CDR2 ANQGSEA. V was shortened by 2 bases and J by 5 bases, with 9 bases between the two germline ends. The CDR3 loop spans 12 amino acids.

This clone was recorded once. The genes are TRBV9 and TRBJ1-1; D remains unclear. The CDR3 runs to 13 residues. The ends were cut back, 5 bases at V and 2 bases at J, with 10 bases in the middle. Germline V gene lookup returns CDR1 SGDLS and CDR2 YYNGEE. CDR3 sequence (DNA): TGTGCCAGCAGGGCGGAGGGTAACACTGAAGCTTTCTTT. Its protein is CASRAEGNTEAFF.

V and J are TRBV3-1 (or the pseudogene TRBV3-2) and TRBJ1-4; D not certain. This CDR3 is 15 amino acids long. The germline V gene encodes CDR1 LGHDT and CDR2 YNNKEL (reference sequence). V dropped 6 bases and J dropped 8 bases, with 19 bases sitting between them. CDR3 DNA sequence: TGTGCCAGCAGTGACACGACCTTAATCCACGAAAAACTGTTTTTT. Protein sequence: CASSDTTLIHEKLFF.

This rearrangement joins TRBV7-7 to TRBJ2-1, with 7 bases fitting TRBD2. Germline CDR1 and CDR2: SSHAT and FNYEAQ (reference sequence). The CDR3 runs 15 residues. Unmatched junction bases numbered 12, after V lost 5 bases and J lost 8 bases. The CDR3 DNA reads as TGTGCCAGCAGCCCCACCCCGGGGGGAAGATATGAGCAGTTCTTC. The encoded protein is CASSPTPGGRYEQFF.

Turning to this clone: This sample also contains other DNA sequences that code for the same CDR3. CDR3 residues: CASRKLQGARSPLHF. The CDR3 region has the DNA TGTGCCAGCCGAAAACTACAGGGGGCTCGGTCACCCCTCCACTTT. This chain uses TRBV11-2 with TRBJ1-6; 9 bases are a match to TRBD1. The trim removed 8 bases at V and 10 bases at J, leaving 12 bases unmatched. This CDR3 is built from 15 residues. Germline V gives CDR1 SGHAT, CDR2 FQNNGV.

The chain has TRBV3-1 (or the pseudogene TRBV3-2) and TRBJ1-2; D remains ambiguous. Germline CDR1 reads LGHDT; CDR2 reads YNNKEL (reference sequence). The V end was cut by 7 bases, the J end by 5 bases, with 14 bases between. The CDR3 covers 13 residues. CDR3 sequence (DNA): TGTGCCAGCACCCCAGGAGGCACGTATGGCTACACCTTC. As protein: CASTPGGTYGYTF.

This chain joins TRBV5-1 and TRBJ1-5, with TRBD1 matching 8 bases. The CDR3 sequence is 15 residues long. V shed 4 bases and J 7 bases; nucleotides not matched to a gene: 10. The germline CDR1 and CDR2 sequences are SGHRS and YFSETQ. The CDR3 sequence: CASSTSGGVGQPQHF. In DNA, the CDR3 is TGCGCCAGCAGCACCTCAGGGGGCGTGGGGCAGCCCCAGCATTTT.

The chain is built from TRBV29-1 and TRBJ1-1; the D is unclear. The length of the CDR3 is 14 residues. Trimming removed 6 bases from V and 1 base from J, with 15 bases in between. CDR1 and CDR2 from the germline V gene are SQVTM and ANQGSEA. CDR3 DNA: TGCAGCGTCCTTAGCGGTTTGGCGAACACTGAAGCTTTCTTT. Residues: CSVLSGLANTEAFF.

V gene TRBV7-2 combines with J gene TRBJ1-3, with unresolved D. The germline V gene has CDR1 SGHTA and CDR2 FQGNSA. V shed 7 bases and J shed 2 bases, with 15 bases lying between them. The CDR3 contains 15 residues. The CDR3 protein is CASTPNEGAGNTIYF. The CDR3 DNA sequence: TGTGCCAGCACCCCGAATGAAGGAGCTGGAAACACCATATATTTT.

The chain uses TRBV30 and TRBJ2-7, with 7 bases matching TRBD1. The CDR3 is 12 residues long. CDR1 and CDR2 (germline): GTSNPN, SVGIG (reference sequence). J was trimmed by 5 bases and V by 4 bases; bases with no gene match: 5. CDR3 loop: CAWNRGFNEQYF. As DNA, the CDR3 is TGTGCCTGGAACAGGGGTTTTAACGAGCAGTACTTC.

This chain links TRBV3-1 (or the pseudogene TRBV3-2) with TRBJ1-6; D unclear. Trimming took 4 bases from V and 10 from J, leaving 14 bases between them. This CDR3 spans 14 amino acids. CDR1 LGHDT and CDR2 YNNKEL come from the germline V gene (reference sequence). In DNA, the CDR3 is TGTGCCAGCAGCCTTCGGGTCGCGCGGTCACCCCTCCACTTT. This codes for CASSLRVARSPLHF.

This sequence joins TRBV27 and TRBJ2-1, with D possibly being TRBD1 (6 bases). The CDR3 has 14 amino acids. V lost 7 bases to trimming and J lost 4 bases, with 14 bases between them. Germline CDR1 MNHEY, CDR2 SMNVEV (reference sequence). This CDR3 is CASTNGDIYNEQFF. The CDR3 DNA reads TGTGCCAGCACCAATGGGGACATTTACAATGAGCAGTTCTTC.

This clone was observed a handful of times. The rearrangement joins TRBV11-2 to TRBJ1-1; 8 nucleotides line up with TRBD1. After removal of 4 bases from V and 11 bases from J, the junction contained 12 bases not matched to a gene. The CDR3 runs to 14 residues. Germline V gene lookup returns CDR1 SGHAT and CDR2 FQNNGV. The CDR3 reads CASSSPGTGGLAFF. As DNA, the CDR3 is TGTGCCAGCAGCTCGCCTGGGACAGGTGGTTTGGCTTTCTTT.

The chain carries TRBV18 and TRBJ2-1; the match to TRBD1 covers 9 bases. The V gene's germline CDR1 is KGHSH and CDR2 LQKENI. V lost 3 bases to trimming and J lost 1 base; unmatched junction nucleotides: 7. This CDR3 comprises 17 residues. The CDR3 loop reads CASSPDTGTGSYNEQFF. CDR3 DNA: TGTGCCAGCTCACCCGACACCGGGACAGGGTCCTACAATGAGCAGTTCTTC.